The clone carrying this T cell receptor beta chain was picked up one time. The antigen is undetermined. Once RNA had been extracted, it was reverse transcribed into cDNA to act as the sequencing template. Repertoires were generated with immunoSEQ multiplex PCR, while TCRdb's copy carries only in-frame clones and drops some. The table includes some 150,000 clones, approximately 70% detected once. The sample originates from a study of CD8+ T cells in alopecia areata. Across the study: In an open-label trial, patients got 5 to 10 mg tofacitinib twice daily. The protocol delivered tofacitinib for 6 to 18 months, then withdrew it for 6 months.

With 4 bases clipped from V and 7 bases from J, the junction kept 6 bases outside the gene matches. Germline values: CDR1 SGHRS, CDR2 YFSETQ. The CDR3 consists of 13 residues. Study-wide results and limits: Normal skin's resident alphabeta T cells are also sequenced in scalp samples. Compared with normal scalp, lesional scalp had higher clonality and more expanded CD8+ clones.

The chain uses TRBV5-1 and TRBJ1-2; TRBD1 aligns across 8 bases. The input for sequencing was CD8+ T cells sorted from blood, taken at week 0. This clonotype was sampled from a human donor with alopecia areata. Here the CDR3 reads CASSRGQDVGYTF. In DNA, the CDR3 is TGCGCCAGCAGCCGGGGACAGGATGTTGGCTACACCTTC. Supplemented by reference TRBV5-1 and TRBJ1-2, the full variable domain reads KAGVTQTPRYLIKTRGQQVTLSCSPISGHRSVSWYQQTPGQGLQFLFEYFSETQRNKGNFPGRFSGRQFSNSRSEMNVSTLELGDSALYLCASSRGQDVGYTFGSGTRLTVV.